This T cell receptor beta chain was documented in a study of beta chain features in type 1 diabetes. This clone was observed a handful of times. The antigen is not known. The whole isolated RNA underwent reverse transcription, so sequencing captured expressed TCRB transcripts. The data were produced by immunoSEQ multiplex PCR, yet TCRdb's version contains in-frame clones alone and is incomplete. The table records fewer than 350,000 clones, around 16% of them present only once. Points from the study as a whole: Type 1 diabetes patients showed a moderate but significant shortening of TCRB CDR3s in all four CD4+ subsets.

The material sequenced was naive CD4+ T cells from blood. This receptor was taken from a man aged 18 to 30 with type 1 diabetes.

This CDR3 is CASSVEDRVHYGYTF. In DNA, the CDR3 is TGTGCCAGCAGCGTAGAAGACAGGGTGCACTATGGCTACACCTTC. The chain is built from TRBV9 and TRBJ1-2; the match to TRBD1 covers 7 bases. Germline lookup yields CDR1 SGDLS and CDR2 YYNGEE. The CDR3 length is 15 residues. Germline trimming cut 0 bases from V and 3 bases from J; bases unmatched to any gene: 5.